Shown below are 5 T cell receptor beta chains from a single sample sequenced in a study of shared clonotypes between healthy human individuals. Generated by immunoSEQ multiplex PCR, the TCRdb table keeps only in-frame clones and is missing some. Counted here are about 1.9 million clones, around 93% occurring once; the ten biggest clones make up over 1.5%. It was CD45RO-negative cells, positively selected for CCR7, that made up naive CD8 cells, with terminally differentiated effector memory CD45RA+ cells excluded. Sequenced material: naive CD8+ T cells from PBMCs. The receptors here all came from a young man in good health. Some clones in this sample may be carry-over from other donors' samples.

This rearrangement joins TRBV7-2 to TRBJ1-2; perhaps TRBD1 as D (6 bases). V lost 5 bases and J 8 bases, leaving 18 bases between the germline ends. This CDR3 contains 14 residues. Germline-derived CDR1 and CDR2 are SGHTA and FQGNSA. CDR3 region: CASSSRGAGYGYTF. The CDR3 bases are TGTGCCAGCAGCAGCCGGGGGGCGGGGTACGGCTACACCTTC.

V and J are TRBV30 and TRBJ1-2; possibly TRBD1 for D (5 bases). The CDR3 runs 15 residues. Germline V gene sequence: CDR1 GTSNPN, CDR2 SVGIG (reference sequence). The germline V and J ends were trimmed by 0 bases and 8 bases, with 19 bases remaining between them. CDR3 coding DNA: TGTGCCTGGAGTGTAGCCATGGGGCAGCTAATCGGCTACACCTTC. This gives the protein CAWSVAMGQLIGYTF.

The chain carries TRBV5-4 and TRBJ2-7, with 11 nucleotides matching TRBD1. The length of the CDR3 is 15 residues. The germline gives CDR1 SGHNT, CDR2 YYREEE (reference sequence). With V trimmed by 2 bases and J by 0 bases, 1 base remained unmatched. CDR3 nucleotides: TGTGCCAGCAGCTTTGGGACAGGGGGCTCCTACGAGCAGTACTTC. Residues: CASSFGTGGSYEQYF.

Comments on this clone: Within the sample, other DNA sequences also encode this same CDR3. The J gene is TRBJ1-5, the V gene TRBV27, with D uncertain. V dropped 3 bases and J dropped 2 bases, with 5 bases sitting between them. The CDR3 is 13 residues long. The germline V gene has CDR1 MNHEY and CDR2 SMNVEV (reference sequence). This CDR3 reads CASSLFGNQPQHF. The CDR3 region has the DNA TGTGCCAGCAGTTTGTTCGGCAATCAGCCCCAGCATTTT.

J is TRBJ1-4 and V is TRBV4-1, with D unresolved. Looked up from germline, CDR1 is MGHRA and CDR2 is YSYEKL. Trimming cost V 7 bases and J 8 bases, with 20 bases left between them. This CDR3 is built from 15 residues. CDR3 DNA sequence: TGCGCCAGCACCCATGCGACACGCGGGGAGGAAAAACTGTTTTTT. Its protein is CASTHATRGEEKLFF.